The 14 T cell receptor beta chains below were found in one sample sequenced in a study of shared clonotypes between healthy human individuals. TCRdb keeps only in-frame clones here, not all; method: immunoSEQ multiplex PCR. The repertoire includes around 1.4 million clones, roughly 98.5% of them detected once, and approximately 0.38% sits in the top ten. Specimen: naive CD4+ T cells sorted from blood. This sample's subset: CD45RA+ positively selected. The source is a man aged 25 to 40 in good health.

The V and J genes are TRBV5-5 and TRBJ2-7; possible D gene TRBD2, 6 bases. The CDR3 runs to 14 residues. In germline, CDR1 is SGHKS, CDR2 YYEKEE (reference sequence). The V end was cut by 2 bases, the J end by 1 base, with 10 bases between. Here the CDR3 reads CASSLGGRSYEQYF. As DNA, the CDR3 is TGTGCCAGCAGCTTAGGTGGGAGGTCCTACGAGCAGTACTTC. Variable domain in full (rest from reference TRBV5-5 and TRBJ2-7): DAGVTQSPTHLIKTRGQQVTLRCSPISGHKSVSWYQQVLGQGPQFIFQYYEKEERGRGNFPDRFSARQFPNYSSELNVNALLLGDSALYLCASSLGGRSYEQYFGPGTRLTVT.

The chain recombines TRBV5-1 with TRBJ1-1; D remains ambiguous. Trimming stripped 0 bases from V and 6 bases from J, with 9 bases between. The CDR3 is 13 residues long. In germline, CDR1 is SGHRS, CDR2 YFSETQ. Written as DNA, the CDR3 is TGCGCCAGCAGCTTGGCGGGGAGGGCTGAAGCTTTCTTT. Residues: CASSLAGRAEAFF.

V and J are TRBV6-1 and TRBJ2-7; 8 bases line up with TRBD1. Germline assignment: CDR1 MNHNS and CDR2 SASEGT. Trimming removed 3 bases from V and 3 bases from J; junction bases left unmatched: 13. The CDR3 length is 17 residues. In DNA form, the CDR3 reads TGTGCCAGCAGTGACTACTACACCGGGACAGGTTTCTACGAGCAGTACTTC. It encodes CASSDYYTGTGFYEQYF.

J is TRBJ2-7 and V is TRBV6-5, with D unresolved. The CDR3 runs to 11 residues. V was shortened by 4 bases and J by 11 bases, with 12 bases between the two germline ends. Germline CDR1 and CDR2: MNHEY and SVGAGI. This CDR3 is CASSFMSEKYF. The CDR3 region has the DNA TGTGCCAGCAGTTTCATGTCGGAGAAGTACTTC.

Concerning this clone itself: Other DNA sequences of this sample code for an identical CDR3. V is TRBV11-3 and J is TRBJ2-7, with D possibly TRBD2 on 6 matching bases. Germline assignment: CDR1 SGHNT and CDR2 YENEEA. The CDR3 is made up of 15 amino acids. Trimming removed 1 base at V and 0 bases at J, with 10 bases between. CDR3 coding DNA: TGTGCCAGCAGCTTAGGTGCGGGACCCTCCTACGAGCAGTACTTC. It encodes CASSLGAGPSYEQYF.

CDR3 sequence reads: CASSLVGTDNQPQHF. The CDR3 nucleotides are TGTGCCAGCAGCTTGGTGGGGACAGACAATCAGCCCCAGCATTTT. This rearrangement joins TRBV5-5 to TRBJ1-5, with TRBD1 matching 7 bases. Germline V gene data show CDR1 as SGHKS and CDR2 as YYEKEE (reference sequence). V shed 0 bases, J shed 3 bases, and the junction held 3 bases outside the gene matches. This CDR3 region has 15 residues.

The chain employs TRBV1 and TRBJ2-3; the table's TRBD2 call for D was not verified on the DNA. TRBV1 is tagged as a pseudogene. The length of the CDR3 is 13 residues. The DNA for the CDR3 is TGCACCAGCAGCCAAGACGGAGCAGATACGCAGTATTTT. Translated: CTSSQDGADTQYF.

This chain connects TRBV29-1 to TRBJ2-3; D ambiguous. Per the germline V gene, CDR1 is SQVTM and CDR2 is ANQGSEA. This CDR3 is 14 amino acids long. Trimming removed 4 bases from V and 0 bases from J, with 11 bases in between. As DNA, the CDR3 is TGCAGCGTTGGAGGTGGTTATAGCACAGATACGCAGTATTTT. This sequence encodes CSVGGGYSTDTQYF.

V and J are TRBV28 and TRBJ2-5; 8 positions agree with TRBD2. V gave up 2 bases and J gave up 7 bases; unmatched junction bases: 9. The CDR3 length is 15 residues. Germline V CDR1 and CDR2: MDHEN, SYDVKM. The CDR3 DNA follows: TGTGCCAGCAGTTTACGGCTAGCGGGCCTCCGGACCCAGTACTTC. Translation: CASSLRLAGLRTQYF.

Comment on this clone: This same CDR3 is encoded by further DNA sequences in the sample. The chain's CDR3 is CSVGTGSYEQYF. Written as DNA, the CDR3 is TGCAGCGTGGGGACAGGGAGTTACGAGCAGTACTTC. The chain has TRBV29-1 and TRBJ2-7; TRBD1 matches 9 bases. CDR1 is SQVTM and CDR2 is ANQGSEA in the germline V gene. V shed 6 bases and J 4 bases; nucleotides not matched to a gene: 4. This CDR3 comprises 12 residues.

With respect to this clone: This specimen includes other DNA sequences encoding the same CDR3. The genes are TRBV5-1 and TRBJ1-5; the D gene is possibly TRBD1 (6 bases). Germline CDR1 and CDR2: SGHRS and YFSETQ. This CDR3 contains 14 residues. Trimming stripped 0 bases from V and 4 bases from J, with 8 bases between. The CDR3 nucleotides read TGCGCCAGCAGCTTGGGCGACAGGAATCAGCCCCAGCATTTT. It is translated as CASSLGDRNQPQHF.

The rearrangement uses TRBV5-1 and TRBJ2-7; D is tentatively TRBD1 or TRBD2 (5 bases each). The CDR3 loop spans 15 amino acids. The ends were cut back, 2 bases at V and 6 bases at J, with 18 bases in the middle. CDR1 SGHRS and CDR2 YFSETQ come from the germline V gene. The CDR3 protein is CASSFRDGGLGEQYF. The CDR3 nucleotides are TGCGCCAGCAGCTTCCGGGACGGAGGATTGGGCGAGCAGTACTTC.

This chain joins TRBV5-6 and TRBJ2-3, with TRBD1 matching over 9 bases. Germline CDR1 SGHDT, CDR2 YYEEEE. V was clipped by 3 bases and J by 4 bases; unmatched bases: 9. The CDR3 has 16 residues. The CDR3 nucleotides read TGTGCCAGCAGCTGGGACAGGGTTGCAAAGTCAGATACGCAGTATTTT. Its translation is CASSWDRVAKSDTQYF.

The genes are TRBV7-2 and TRBJ2-3, with 7 positions matching TRBD1. The CDR3 sequence is 18 residues long. Germline values: CDR1 SGHTA, CDR2 FQGNSA. V trimming: 2 bases; J trimming: 1 base; junction bases outside the gene matches: 12. The CDR3 loop is CASSLLGSTGSGTDTQYF. The CDR3 DNA sequence: TGTGCCAGCAGCTTATTGGGATCGACAGGGTCGGGCACAGATACGCAGTATTTT.